This T cell receptor beta chain was observed in a study of Graves' ophthalmopathy and Graves' hyperthyroidism. Study-wide background: Stable hyperthyroidism meant no progression to ophthalmopathy within 18 months of follow-up.

Study-wide points: Detection in blood was also observed for most expanded thyroid clonotypes above 0.001 frequency.

Researchers took RNA transcripts and amplified TCR beta CDR3 regions from them. HTBI primers primed a first-round RT-PCR, and a second-round multiplex PCR followed. MiXCR was run by TCRdb on the multiplex PCR reads, yielding one entry per CDR3 protein. Of about 500,000 distinct CDR3 sequences listed, less than 45% are singletons. Comments on this clonotype: What it recognizes is unknown.

The CDR3 has 12 amino acids. CDR1 DFQATT and CDR2 SNEGSKA come from the germline V gene (reference sequence). Trimming pared 5 bases from V and 7 bases from J, leaving 14 bases between. The source material was peripheral blood or thyroid tissue (not recorded which). V and J are TRBV20-1 and TRBJ1-2; possible D gene TRBD1, 5 bases. The clonotype originates from an adult man with Graves' hyperthyroidism. CDR3 DNA sequence: TGCAGTGCTGTCGGGACGGGGAGTGGCTACACCTTC. Protein product: CSAVGTGSGYTF.